One and the same sample provided the 13 T cell receptor beta chains below, sequenced in a study of blood T cell repertoires in COVID-19. Here immunoSEQ multiplex PCR was the method, and the copy in TCRdb shows in-frame clones only, minus some. The sample lists around 300,000 clones, 85% occurring once. Material: peripheral blood. The receptors originated from a human donor in a cohort sampled during active COVID-19.

This clone was detected a few times. CDR3 in amino acids: CASLSSDHGSTEAFF. In DNA, the CDR3 is TGCGCCAGCCTATCTTCCGACCATGGGAGCACTGAAGCTTTCTTT. The chain recombines TRBV10-2 with TRBJ1-1; D is unresolved. V lost 8 bases, J lost 4 bases, and 20 bases lay in between. The CDR3 totals 15 residues. Germline CDR1 is WSHSY and CDR2 is SAAADI.

This chain joins TRBV7-9 and TRBJ2-3; D call uncertain. CDR3 length: 15 residues. V was clipped by 3 bases and J by 4 bases, with 14 bases between them. Germline assignment: CDR1 SEHNR and CDR2 FQNEAQ (reference sequence). The CDR3 here is CASSFDSPRADTQYF. The CDR3 coding sequence is TGTGCCAGCAGCTTTGACTCGCCCCGGGCAGATACGCAGTATTTT.

The chain carries TRBV28 and TRBJ1-1; TRBD1 might be the D (5 bases). The V end lost 4 bases, the J end lost 2 bases, and 8 bases lay between the germline ends. This CDR3 is built from 13 residues. Germline V CDR1 and CDR2: MDHEN, SYDVKM. The CDR3: CASSSRENTEAFF. The CDR3 DNA reads as TGTGCCAGCAGTTCCAGGGAAAACACTGAAGCTTTCTTT.

The chain is built from TRBV10-1 and TRBJ2-1; TRBD2 matches 10 bases. Germline CDR1 is WNHNN and CDR2 is SYGVQD (reference sequence). The CDR3 length is 15 residues. Trimming removed 4 bases from V and 4 bases from J; junction bases left unmatched: 4. Here the CDR3 DNA reads TGCGCCAGCAGTGTGGCTAGCGGGGGATACAATGAGCAGTTCTTC. Amino acids: CASSVASGGYNEQFF.

V and J are TRBV2 and TRBJ2-1, with 7 nucleotides matching TRBD2. J lost 2 bases, V lost 1 base, and 2 bases had no gene match. CDR1 and CDR2 (germline): SNHLY, FYNNEI. CDR3 length: 15 amino acids. CDR3 DNA sequence: TGTGCCAGCAGTGAAGTGGGGGGGGCCTACAATGAGCAGTTCTTC. This translates into CASSEVGGAYNEQFF.

CDR3 sequence: CASSVDRTATIQETQYF. CDR3 nucleotide sequence: TGTGCCAGCAGCGTAGACAGGACAGCCACAATACAAGAGACCCAGTACTTC. The rearrangement joins TRBV9 to TRBJ2-5, with D possibly TRBD1 on 6 matching bases. The CDR3 is made up of 17 amino acids. CDR1 is SGDLS, CDR2 YYNGEE, per germline. The V gene lost 0 bases and the J gene lost 2 bases, with 17 bases spanning the gap. The full variable domain, rest sourced from reference TRBV9 and TRBJ2-5, is DSGVTQTPKHLITATGQRVTLRCSPRSGDLSVYWYQQSLDQGLQFLIQYYNGEERAKGNILERFSAQQFPDLHSELNLSSLELGDSALYFCASSVDRTATIQETQYFGPGTRLLVL.

The chain employs TRBV27 and TRBJ1-2; D gene ambiguous. The germline V gene encodes CDR1 MNHEY and CDR2 SMNVEV (reference sequence). The CDR3 has 13 residues. V lost 4 bases and J 1 base, leaving 7 bases between the germline ends. CDR3 sequence: CASSYRDNYGYTF. As DNA, the CDR3 is TGTGCCAGCAGTTATAGAGATAACTATGGCTACACCTTC.

The rearrangement links TRBV7-9 to TRBJ1-1, with TRBD1 matching over 10 bases. Germline V CDR1 and CDR2: SEHNR, FQNEAQ (reference sequence). The CDR3 loop spans 13 amino acids. V shed 5 bases, J shed 6 bases, and the junction held 3 bases outside the gene matches. CDR3 sequence: CASSPGQGAEAFF. Written as DNA, the CDR3 is TGTGCCAGCAGCCCCGGACAGGGGGCTGAAGCTTTCTTT.

The V gene is TRBV19, the J gene TRBJ1-5; a possible D gene is TRBD1 (5 bases). This CDR3 has 14 residues. Germline V gene sequence: CDR1 LNHDA, CDR2 SQIVND (reference sequence). Trimming cost V 6 bases and J 9 bases, with 18 bases left between them. The CDR3 sequence: CASSVDGRDWPQHF. The CDR3 DNA reads TGTGCCAGTAGCGTCGACGGGCGGGACTGGCCCCAGCATTTT.

V gene TRBV27 combines with J gene TRBJ2-7; D is possibly TRBD1 (6 bases). The V gene lost 1 base and the J gene lost 0 bases, with 22 bases spanning the gap. CDR1 MNHEY and CDR2 SMNVEV come from the germline V gene (reference sequence). There are 19 residues in the CDR3. The CDR3 spells CASSLYLSPRQASSYEQYF. CDR3 in DNA: TGTGCCAGCAGTTTATACCTCTCACCGCGACAGGCGAGCTCCTACGAGCAGTACTTC.

The chain links TRBV15 to TRBJ2-7, with D possibly being TRBD1 (5 bases). The germline CDR1 and CDR2 sequences are LNHNV and YYDKDF (reference sequence). The CDR3 totals 13 residues. V gave up 1 base and J gave up 3 bases, with 7 bases separating them. CDR3 region: CATSRGQIYEQYF. CDR3 sequence (DNA): TGTGCCACCAGCAGAGGACAGATCTACGAGCAGTACTTC.

This clone occurred a few times. The chain recombines TRBV27 with TRBJ2-1, with D perhaps matching TRBD1 (5 bases). Trimming stripped 6 bases from V and 8 bases from J, with 17 bases between. Germline lookup yields CDR1 MNHEY and CDR2 SMNVEV (reference sequence). This CDR3 has 14 amino acids. The DNA for the CDR3 is TGTGCCAGCAGAAATCCAGGGCCCGTGGATGAGCAGTTCTTC. Its translation: CASRNPGPVDEQFF.

The chain combines TRBV7-9 with TRBJ2-2; 7 positions match TRBD1. The CDR3 is 16 amino acids. V lost 5 bases, J lost 5 bases, and 11 bases stayed unmatched. CDR1 and CDR2 from the germline V gene are SEHNR and FQNEAQ (reference sequence). CDR3 loop: CASSPVGTEYTGELFF. CDR3 coding DNA: TGTGCCAGCAGCCCAGTCGGGACAGAATATACCGGGGAGCTGTTTTTT.